Presented here are 16 T cell receptor beta chains from one specimen sequenced in a study of low-dose radiotherapy and immunotherapy resistance in tumors. The time point: after trial treatment. Stated treatment: LDRT plus nivolumab, ipilimumab, low-dose cyclophosphamide and aspirin (RACIN trial). Priming of first-strand cDNA relied on TRAV- and TRBV-specific primers (covering alpha and beta chains). The authors amplified TCRs for around 20 PCR cycles with a constant-region primer and a V-primer adapter. TCRdb independently ran MiXCR on the reads; one entry per CDR3 protein. This table has under 95,000 distinct CDR3 sequences, less than 20% appearing once. Sample: PBMCs, taken after low-dose radiotherapy plus immunotherapy. The receptors originated from a male donor with prostate cancer.

This clonotype has ten or more counts. The rearrangement links TRBV6-2 or TRBV6-3 to TRBJ1-1; D perhaps matches TRBD1 (5 bases). The CDR3 consists of 11 residues. Trimming took off 6 bases at V and 6 bases at J, with 8 bases between the two ends. Germline V CDR1 and CDR2: MNHEY, SVGEGT. The CDR3 sequence: CASSQGAEAFF. The CDR3, as DNA: TGTGCCAGCAGCCAGGGTGCTGAAGCTTTCTTT.

This clonotype came up many times. V and J are TRBV28 and TRBJ1-1; D remains unclear. CDR1 and CDR2 (germline): MDHEN, SYDVKM. V lost 1 base, J lost 8 bases, and 11 bases lay in between. CDR3 length: 13 residues. CDR3 amino acids: CASSLLRDREAFF. Here the CDR3 DNA reads TGTGCCAGCAGTTTATTGAGGGATAGGGAAGCTTTCTTT.

This clonotype was detected ten times or more. The chain recombines TRBV4-3 with TRBJ2-7; D unresolved. CDR1 LGHNA and CDR2 YSLEER come from the germline V gene. CDR3 size: 15 residues. V was shortened by 4 bases and J by 1 base, with 14 bases between the two germline ends. The chain's CDR3 is CASSLHPGGSYEQYF. For the CDR3, the DNA is TGCGCCAGCAGCCTTCATCCCGGCGGTTCCTACGAGCAGTACTTC.

A note on this clonotype: This clone may be a read error of a much larger clone one base away. The chain has TRBV20-1 and TRBJ1-3, with TRBD1 as a possible D gene (5 bases). The CDR3 has 14 residues. Trimming shortened V by 2 bases and J by 3 bases, and 11 bases separated the two germline ends. CDR1 is DFQATT, CDR2 SNEGSKA, per germline (reference sequence). CDR3 amino acids: CSARPGTFGNTIYF. The CDR3 DNA reads as TGCAGTGCTAGACCCGGGACTTTTGGAAACACCATATATTTT.

This clonotype was seen ten or more times. This sequence joins TRBV27 and TRBJ2-4; 8 nucleotides match TRBD1. V shed 3 bases, J shed 1 base, and the junction held 2 bases outside the gene matches. The CDR3 has 15 amino acids. Germline CDR1 and CDR2: MNHEY and SMNVEV (reference sequence). CDR3 protein: CASSLTGAAKNIQYF. The CDR3 coding sequence is TGTGCCAGCAGTTTGACAGGGGCCGCCAAAAACATTCAGTACTTC.

In the case of this clonotype: This likely traces to a read error, being one base from a far larger clone. This rearrangement joins TRBV26 to TRBJ2-1; the table's D call TRBD2 went unverified against the DNA. TRBV26 is a pseudogene. This CDR3 has 15 amino acids. The CDR3 DNA follows: TGTGCCAGGACCCCTACCGGGAGAAGGGGCAATGAGCAGTTCTTC. Its translation is CARTPTGRRGNEQFF.

The CDR3 spells CASSLNPIGEANVLTF. The DNA for the CDR3 is TGCGCCAGCAGCTTGAATCCCATCGGCGAGGCCAACGTCCTGACTTTC. V and J are TRBV5-1 and TRBJ2-6; D uncertain. The CDR3 length is 16 residues. The germline V gene encodes CDR1 SGHRS and CDR2 YFSETQ. V was clipped by 1 base and J by 6 bases, with 14 bases between them. The full variable domain, in which reference TRBV5-1 and TRBJ2-6 provide the parts outside the CDR3, is KAGVTQTPRYLIKTRGQQVTLSCSPISGHRSVSWYQQTPGQGLQFLFEYFSETQRNKGNFPGRFSGRQFSNSRSEMNVSTLELGDSALYLCASSLNPIGEANVLTFGAGSRLTVL.

This clonotype was picked up a small number of times. The rearrangement links TRBV5-1 to TRBJ2-3; 11 bases are shared with TRBD1. CDR3 length: 19 residues. CDR1 is SGHRS, CDR2 YFSETQ, per germline. V was pared by 2 bases and J by 2 bases, with 13 bases of the junction left unmatched. The CDR3 region has the DNA TGCGCCAGCAGCTTTCGTTACGATTGGGACAGGGGGATCACAGATACGCAGTATTTT. Its translation: CASSFRYDWDRGITDTQYF.

This clonotype was observed at least ten times. The chain is built from TRBV7-2 and TRBJ2-1; D call uncertain. CDR1 is SGHTA, CDR2 FQGNSA, per germline. Trimming stripped 5 bases from V and 4 bases from J, with 15 bases between. The CDR3 is 15 amino acids. The CDR3 coding sequence is TGTGCCAGCAGCCTTGACTCCAACCCGTACAATGAGCAGTTCTTC. Residues: CASSLDSNPYNEQFF.

This clonotype was counted between two and nine times. The rearrangement joins TRBV20-1 to TRBJ2-3; a weak D match, TRBD2 (5 bases). Trimming took off 1 base at V and 4 bases at J, with 12 bases between the two ends. The germline CDR1 and CDR2 sequences are DFQATT and SNEGSKA (reference sequence). The CDR3 totals 14 residues. The CDR3 region has the DNA TGCAGTGCTAGAGGGGATGAGGGCGCAGATACGCAGTATTTT. It specifies CSARGDEGADTQYF.

This clonotype was observed many times. This chain uses TRBV24-1 with TRBJ1-2, with 8 bases lining up with TRBD1. CDR1 is KGHDR, CDR2 SFDVKD, per germline. This CDR3 contains 16 residues. V trimming: 2 bases; J trimming: 7 bases; junction bases outside the gene matches: 11. The CDR3 DNA reads TGTGCCACCAGTGATTCACGGACAGGGAGGTTCTCTGGCTACACCTTC. Translated, it gives CATSDSRTGRFSGYTF.

The chain couples TRBV9 to TRBJ2-7, with 7 positions matching TRBD1. Germline lookup yields CDR1 SGDLS and CDR2 YYNGEE. Trimming at V came to 2 bases and at J to 4 bases, leaving 9 bases not matched to a gene. CDR3 length: 15 amino acids. The CDR3 is CASSVRTGSMYEQYF. In DNA, the CDR3 is TGTGCCAGCAGCGTCCGGACAGGATCGATGTACGAGCAGTACTTC.

This clonotype was picked up many times. V gene TRBV7-8 combines with J gene TRBJ2-2; 9 bases map to TRBD2. The trim removed 1 base at V and 0 bases at J, leaving 3 bases unmatched. The germline V gene encodes CDR1 SGHVS and CDR2 FQNEAQ. This CDR3 is 17 amino acids long. Here the CDR3 reads CASSLGRLAANTGELFF. The CDR3 coding sequence is TGTGCCAGCAGCTTAGGCCGACTAGCGGCGAACACCGGGGAGCTGTTTTTT.

CDR3 coding DNA: TGCAGTGCTAGAATGGAGGAAGCTAGCGGGAGTGTTATAGAGCAGTACTTC. Its translation: CSARMEEASGSVIEQYF. This rearrangement joins TRBV20-1 to TRBJ2-7; 10 bases match TRBD2. The germline gives CDR1 DFQATT, CDR2 SNEGSKA (reference sequence). Trimming removed 2 bases from V and 7 bases from J; junction bases left unmatched: 17. CDR3 length equals 17 residues.

The V and J genes are TRBV21-1 and TRBJ2-4; TRBD1, the table's D call, lacks a check against the DNA. TRBV21-1 is shown as a pseudogene. This CDR3 has 16 residues. The CDR3 sequence: CASSKEEGAAKNIQYF. In nucleotides, the CDR3 is TGTGCCAGCAGCAAAGAGGAGGGGGCAGCCAAAAACATTCAGTACTTC.

Note on this clonotype: A far bigger clonotype differs at one base, so this is likely a read error. V is TRBV6-1 and J is TRBJ1-1; D unresolved. V lost 5 bases and J 11 bases, leaving 18 bases between the germline ends. The CDR3 extends over 13 amino acids. Germline-derived CDR1 and CDR2 are MNHNS and SASEGT. The CDR3 DNA reads as TGTGCCAGCAGTCCCGACATGGTACCTGGGGCTTTCTTT. Amino acids: CASSPDMVPGAFF.